The present T cell receptor beta chain was sequenced within a study of OX40 agonist ivuxolimab in advanced cancers. Whole-study context: An anti-OX40 (CD134) antibody with agonistic activity, ivuxolimab, was administered to patients.

As concerns this clone: The target antigen is unknown.

Study-wide findings and caveats: Mean expanded clone counts were higher in CD8+ than CD4+ T cells.

Libraries were prepared by immunoSEQ multiplex PCR; TCRdb keeps only in-frame clonotypes and omits some of them. The sample includes about 46,000 clones, around nine tenths of them seen just once. The cohort excluded patients with autoimmune disease history or systemic immunosuppression. The CDR3 consists of 12 residues. V shed 6 bases and J shed 6 bases, with 11 bases lying between them. The germline V gene encodes CDR1 MNHEY and CDR2 SMNVEV (reference sequence). The V and J genes are TRBV27 and TRBJ1-2; D perhaps matches TRBD1 (6 bases). This TCR came from an adult with an advanced solid tumor such as melanoma, head and neck, liver or kidney cancer. This material consisted of CD4+ or CD8+ T cells sorted from blood, taken in a trial of the OX40 agonist ivuxolimab. The CDR3 protein is CASRVQGNGYTF. For the CDR3, the DNA is TGTGCCAGCAGGGTACAGGGCAATGGCTACACCTTC.